The 27 T cell receptor beta chains listed next were all sequenced from one sample in a study of blood T cell repertoires in COVID-19. Clones were read by immunoSEQ multiplex PCR, and TCRdb kept only the in-frame ones, dropping some. Of fewer than 250,000 clones listed, about 91% are singletons. Sequences were obtained from peripheral blood. These receptors were taken from a woman aged 40 to 50 with acute or convalescent COVID-19.

This chain connects TRBV5-5 to TRBJ1-2; D unclear. Germline lookup yields CDR1 SGHKS and CDR2 YYEKEE (reference sequence). The CDR3 runs to 13 residues. V lost 0 bases and J 3 bases, leaving 6 bases between the germline ends. This CDR3 is CASSLVPDYGYTF. CDR3 sequence (DNA): TGTGCCAGCAGCTTGGTCCCAGACTATGGCTACACCTTC.

V usage is TRBV5-1 and J usage is TRBJ1-3; D unclear. The CDR3 loop spans 15 amino acids. The germline V and J ends were trimmed by 1 base and 0 bases, with 8 bases remaining between them. Germline V gene data show CDR1 as SGHRS and CDR2 as YFSETQ. This CDR3 is CASSLSHNSGNTIYF. CDR3 nucleotides: TGCGCCAGCAGCTTGAGTCACAACTCTGGAAACACCATATATTTT.

The chain links TRBV4-1 to TRBJ2-2, with 13 bases lining up with TRBD2. With 2 bases clipped from V and 2 bases from J, the junction kept 2 bases outside the gene matches. This CDR3 is 17 amino acids long. The germline V gene has CDR1 MGHRA and CDR2 YSYEKL. CDR3 sequence: CASSQRLAGGNTGELFF. The CDR3, as DNA: TGCGCCAGCAGCCAAAGACTAGCGGGGGGAAACACCGGGGAGCTGTTTTTT.

This chain joins TRBV6-5 and TRBJ2-2, with no clear D. Looked up from germline, CDR1 is MNHEY and CDR2 is SVGAGI. This CDR3 is built from 15 residues. The ends were cut back, 7 bases at V and 0 bases at J, with 12 bases in the middle. The CDR3 nucleotides read TGTGCCAGCACCTACTCGAGGACGAACACCGGGGAGCTGTTTTTT. This codes for CASTYSRTNTGELFF.

The V gene is TRBV7-9, the J gene TRBJ2-1; 9 positions match TRBD2. This CDR3 has 15 amino acids. J lost 10 bases, V lost 1 base, and 8 bases had no gene match. Germline assignment: CDR1 SEHNR and CDR2 FQNEAQ (reference sequence). The CDR3 here is CASSLGRVTSGEQFF. CDR3 DNA: TGTGCCAGCAGCTTAGGTAGGGTGACTAGCGGCGAGCAGTTCTTC.

The genes are TRBV4-1 and TRBJ1-5, with D perhaps matching TRBD1 (5 bases). Germline CDR1 and CDR2: MGHRA and YSYEKL. V shed 1 base and J shed 0 bases, with 10 bases lying between them. The CDR3 runs to 16 residues. The CDR3 reads CASSQGWGDSNQPQHF. CDR3 nucleotides: TGCGCCAGCAGCCAAGGATGGGGGGATAGCAATCAGCCCCAGCATTTT.

This clone came up a few times. The rearrangement links TRBV7-6 to TRBJ1-1; possibly TRBD1 for D (5 bases). V shed 4 bases and J shed 1 base, with 7 bases lying between them. There are 13 residues in the CDR3. Germline CDR1 reads SGHVS; CDR2 reads FNYEAQ. This CDR3 reads CASSSRENTEAFF. In nucleotides, the CDR3 is TGTGCCAGCAGCTCCAGGGAGAACACTGAAGCTTTCTTT.

This chain joins TRBV19 and TRBJ1-2, with 8 bases identical to TRBD1. This CDR3 comprises 16 residues. J gave up 2 bases and V 6 bases, and 11 bases lay outside the gene matches. Germline CDR1 is LNHDA and CDR2 is SQIVND (reference sequence). The CDR3 is CASRASGTGLNYGYTF. CDR3 in DNA: TGTGCCAGTAGGGCGTCCGGGACAGGACTGAACTATGGCTACACCTTC.

The chain uses TRBV19 and TRBJ1-3, with TRBD1 matching 8 bases. Germline lookup yields CDR1 LNHDA and CDR2 SQIVND (reference sequence). J was trimmed by 0 bases and V by 5 bases; bases with no gene match: 6. The CDR3 sequence is 16 residues long. The CDR3 sequence is CASSVGQGYSGNTIYF. CDR3 nucleotides: TGTGCCAGTAGTGTTGGACAGGGCTACTCTGGAAACACCATATATTTT.

V is TRBV2 and J is TRBJ2-3, with 8 bases aligning to TRBD1. CDR3 size: 16 residues. Trimming cost V 5 bases and J 2 bases; bases outside gene matches: 9. The germline gives CDR1 SNHLY, CDR2 FYNNEI. The CDR3 DNA reads TGTGCCAGCAGTCATCGACAGGGGTTTTCCACAGATACGCAGTATTTT. Translated: CASSHRQGFSTDTQYF.

The chain couples TRBV5-1 to TRBJ2-3; tentative D call: TRBD2 (6 bases). The CDR3 extends over 16 amino acids. The germline V gene has CDR1 SGHRS and CDR2 YFSETQ. V lost 0 bases, J lost 1 base, and 12 bases lay in between. The CDR3 protein is CASSLAGSGGTDTQYF. For the CDR3, the DNA is TGCGCCAGCAGCTTGGCCGGGTCGGGGGGCACAGATACGCAGTATTTT.

The J gene is TRBJ2-2, the V gene TRBV30; TRBD1 aligns across 9 bases. The germline CDR1 and CDR2 sequences are GTSNPN and SVGIG (reference sequence). V shed 3 bases and J 6 bases; nucleotides not matched to a gene: 8. The CDR3 loop spans 15 amino acids. CDR3 sequence: CAWRRTGARPGELFF. The DNA of the CDR3 is TGTGCCTGGAGGAGGACAGGGGCCCGACCCGGGGAGCTGTTTTTT.

V and J are TRBV5-1 and TRBJ1-2; D possibly corresponds to TRBD1 (5 bases). Looked up from germline, CDR1 is SGHRS and CDR2 is YFSETQ. This CDR3 contains 16 residues. Between the trimmed V and J ends, which lost 0 bases and 4 bases, there was a span of 16 bases. The CDR3 spells CASSLAGRGTIYGYTF. CDR3 in DNA: TGCGCCAGCAGCTTGGCCGGTCGGGGGACGATCTATGGCTACACCTTC.

This chain joins TRBV30 and TRBJ2-5, with a possible D match to TRBD1 (5 bases). V was shortened by 2 bases and J by 1 base, with 14 bases between the two germline ends. The CDR3 is made up of 15 amino acids. CDR1 is GTSNPN and CDR2 is SVGIG in the germline V gene (reference sequence). The CDR3 sequence: CAWSRRNRFQETQYF. DNA for the CDR3: TGTGCCTGGAGTCGACGAAACAGGTTCCAAGAGACCCAGTACTTC.

This chain joins TRBV5-6 and TRBJ1-2; a weak D match, TRBD1 (6 bases). CDR1 and CDR2 (germline): SGHDT, YYEEEE. The V gene lost 0 bases and the J gene lost 5 bases, with 8 bases spanning the gap. The CDR3 consists of 13 residues. CDR3 sequence reads: CASSLGQEYGYTF. CDR3 in DNA: TGTGCCAGCAGCTTGGGACAGGAGTATGGCTACACCTTC. The complete variable domain, with remaining parts taken from reference TRBV5-6 and TRBJ1-2, reads DAGVTQSPTHLIKTRGQQVTLRCSPKSGHDTVSWYQQALGQGPQFIFQYYEEEERQRGNFPDRFSGHQFPNYSSELNVNALLLGDSALYLCASSLGQEYGYTFGSGTRLTVV.

The gene calls are TRBV10-3 and TRBJ2-1; 8 nucleotides agree with TRBD1. CDR1 is ENHRY and CDR2 is SYGVKD in the germline V gene. This CDR3 has 14 residues. V lost 5 bases to trimming and J lost 8 bases; unmatched junction nucleotides: 8. This CDR3 is CAISRTGRGDEQFF. The CDR3 DNA sequence: TGTGCCATCAGTCGGACAGGGCGAGGGGATGAGCAGTTCTTC.

CDR3 sequence (DNA): TGTGCCAGCAGCTTAGGCAGTAACGCGAACACCGGGGAGCTGTTTTTT. Residues: CASSLGSNANTGELFF. The rearrangement links TRBV7-2 to TRBJ2-2, with D unclear. The germline V gene encodes CDR1 SGHTA and CDR2 FQGNSA. This CDR3 region has 16 residues. Trimming took off 1 base at V and 0 bases at J, with 9 bases between the two ends.

This clone has only a few counts. This chain joins TRBV6-1 and TRBJ2-1; 7 bases fit TRBD1. V shed 1 base, J shed 15 bases, and the junction held 9 bases outside the gene matches. Germline-derived CDR1 and CDR2 are MNHNS and SASEGT. The CDR3 has 13 amino acids. The CDR3 DNA is TGTGCCAGCAGTGAAGGGCTTAGACAGGGAGCGTTCTTC. Encoded protein: CASSEGLRQGAFF.

Here the CDR3 DNA reads TGTGCCAGCAGCGTAGGAGACAGGGGATCCTCTGGCTACACCTTC. This codes for CASSVGDRGSSGYTF. The chain has TRBV9 and TRBJ1-2; TRBD1 matches 8 bases. The V gene's germline CDR1 is SGDLS and CDR2 YYNGEE. The CDR3 has 15 residues. V lost 0 bases, J lost 7 bases, and 8 bases stayed unmatched.

The chain links TRBV19 to TRBJ1-3; the match to TRBD1 covers 7 bases. This CDR3 comprises 14 residues. The germline gives CDR1 LNHDA, CDR2 SQIVND (reference sequence). The V segment lost 6 bases and the J segment 2 bases; nucleotides outside the gene matches: 4. Written as DNA, the CDR3 is TGTGCCAGTAGATCGCAGGGGGCTGGAAACACCATATATTTT. This codes for CASRSQGAGNTIYF.

This chain uses TRBV19 with TRBJ1-5; the D is unclear. Between the trimmed V and J ends, which lost 7 bases and 0 bases, there was a span of 13 bases. The CDR3 runs 15 residues. Germline lookup yields CDR1 LNHDA and CDR2 SQIVND (reference sequence). The CDR3 coding sequence is TGTGCCAGTACCGGTCACTATAGTAGCAATCAGCCCCAGCATTTT. This sequence encodes CASTGHYSSNQPQHF.

J is TRBJ1-2 and V is TRBV6-5, with D unclear. Trimming removed 6 bases at V and 6 bases at J, with 14 bases between. This CDR3 spans 13 amino acids. In germline, CDR1 is MNHEY, CDR2 SVGAGI. The CDR3 nucleotides are TGTGCCAGCAGCCCCCGTGAGAGGCATGGCTACACCTTC. It encodes CASSPRERHGYTF.

The genes are TRBV15 and TRBJ1-2; D not certain. CDR3 length: 16 residues. The V gene lost 3 bases and the J gene lost 7 bases, with 21 bases spanning the gap. The germline gives CDR1 LNHNV, CDR2 YYDKDF (reference sequence). The CDR3 sequence: CATSRDRLRAGGGYTF. In nucleotides, the CDR3 is TGTGCCACCAGCAGGGACCGCCTTCGGGCGGGTGGTGGCTACACCTTC.

The chain employs TRBV2 and TRBJ1-1; TRBD1 matches 7 bases. Per the germline V gene, CDR1 is SNHLY and CDR2 is FYNNEI. Trimming at V came to 7 bases and at J to 0 bases, leaving 5 bases not matched to a gene. The CDR3 runs 14 residues. The CDR3 nucleotides are TGTGCCAGCATTCGACAGGGTGTGAACACTGAAGCTTTCTTT. Encoded protein: CASIRQGVNTEAFF. The variable domain in full, completed from reference TRBV2 and TRBJ1-1, reads EPEVTQTPSHQVTQMGQEVILRCVPISNHLYFYWYRQILGQKVEFLVSFYNNEISEKSEIFDDQFSVERPDGSNFTLKIRSTKLEDSAMYFCASIRQGVNTEAFFGQGTRLTVV.

The rearrangement joins TRBV5-1 to TRBJ2-1; 12 positions agree with TRBD2. V was pared by 4 bases and J by 4 bases, with 6 bases of the junction left unmatched. Germline values: CDR1 SGHRS, CDR2 YFSETQ. The CDR3 length is 16 residues. CDR3 sequence reads: CASSPRLAGEYNEQFF. The CDR3 DNA follows: TGCGCCAGCAGCCCCCGACTAGCGGGGGAGTACAATGAGCAGTTCTTC.

The chain links TRBV24-1 to TRBJ1-2, with 8 bases aligning to TRBD1. The trim removed 3 bases at V and 4 bases at J, leaving 6 bases unmatched. Germline-derived CDR1 and CDR2 are KGHDR and SFDVKD. The CDR3 totals 15 residues. The CDR3 loop reads CATSDHDRGGYGYTF. CDR3 nucleotide sequence: TGTGCCACCAGTGATCACGACAGGGGTGGCTATGGCTACACCTTC.

This chain connects TRBV1 to TRBJ1-1; TRBD1, the D gene given by the table, was not confirmed from the DNA. TRBV1 is marked as a pseudogene. The CDR3 length is 16 residues. The CDR3 region is CTSSQGLDSMNTEAFF. CDR3 in DNA: TGCACCAGCAGCCAGGGGCTAGACAGTATGAACACTGAAGCTTTCTTT.